The clone carrying this TCR beta chain turned up a few times. Its target is unknown. Stated treatment: roughly 10-day PBMC culture with coronavirus spike peptide pools or control peptides (ViraFEST assay). This sample is part of a study of vaccination and CD4 T cells after COVID-19. Looking at the study overall: Convalescent cases comprised eight to ten mild and one severe, all SARS-CoV-2 positive by nasal swab PCR.

Cultured CD4+ T cell DNA underwent sequencing with the Oncomine TCR Beta short-read assay. One entry per CDR3 protein, called by TCRdb with MiXCR from the PCR reads. The table records under 20,000 distinct CDR3 sequences, 43% of them present only once. This CDR3 contains 13 residues. V shed 6 bases and J shed 8 bases, with 16 bases lying between them. Looked up from germline, CDR1 is DFQATT and CDR2 is SNEGSKA (reference sequence). The sequence was collected from a human donor who had recovered from COVID-19. The starting material was CD4+ T cells from blood, cultured in vitro, obtained after SARS-CoV-2 vaccination. This chain connects TRBV20-1 to TRBJ2-2, with D maybe TRBD2 (7 bases). The CDR3 sequence: CSAQRGGSGELFF. The CDR3 nucleotides read TGCAGTGCCCAAAGGGGGGGTTCGGGGGAGCTGTTTTTT.